The 3 T cell receptor beta chains reported below all come from one sample, sequenced in a study of blood T cell repertoires in COVID-19. Sequencing was performed with immunoSEQ multiplex PCR; in TCRdb, only in-frame clones are kept and a portion is missing. This sample has about 10,000 clones, with nearly 90% found just once. The sequenced sample was peripheral blood. These receptor sequences come from a human donor in a cohort sampled during active COVID-19.

V usage is TRBV2 and J usage is TRBJ2-2, with TRBD1 matching 7 bases. There are 18 residues in the CDR3. The ends lost 4 bases at V and 1 base at J; junction bases unmatched: 12. Looked up from germline, CDR1 is SNHLY and CDR2 is FYNNEI. The CDR3 coding sequence is TGTGCCAGCAGTGGGCACGTACTAGGGGGCTTGAACACCGGGGAGCTGTTTTTT. It codes for CASSGHVLGGLNTGELFF.

This clone was counted once. J is TRBJ1-3 and V is TRBV6-1; D possibly corresponds to TRBD1 (5 bases). The V end was cut by 4 bases, the J end by 0 bases, with 13 bases between. This CDR3 has 16 residues. Germline loops: CDR1 MNHNS, CDR2 SASEGT. CDR3 sequence: CASSVTGHFSGNTIYF. CDR3 nucleotides: TGTGCCAGCAGTGTTACTGGACACTTCTCTGGAAACACCATATATTTT.

The gene calls are TRBV6-6 and TRBJ1-1; D call uncertain. The germline V gene encodes CDR1 MNHNY and CDR2 SVGAGI (reference sequence). The CDR3 covers 14 residues. V was shortened by 5 bases and J by 4 bases, with 14 bases between the two germline ends. The CDR3 sequence: CASSTHSPSTEAFF. CDR3 bases: TGTGCCAGCAGTACCCACAGCCCTTCCACTGAAGCTTTCTTT.